This TCR beta chain was documented in a study of T cells after yellow fever vaccination. TCRdb re-called the 5' RACE reads with MiXCR, one entry per CDR3 protein. Of some 240,000 distinct CDR3 sequences detected, less than 3.5% appear once; the ten largest clones hold roughly 3%. This clonotype has ten or more counts. No antigen is known for it. Findings of the study overall: Most clones from primary vaccination were detected again post-booster (almost 98% CD4, 88% CD8). A weaker but faster secondary response was observed, peaking on day 5 versus 15.

The V and J ends lost 5 bases and 1 base, in that order; junction bases with no gene match: 3. In germline, CDR1 is MNHEY, CDR2 SVGEGT. This CDR3 has 15 amino acids. V usage is TRBV6-2 or TRBV6-3 and J usage is TRBJ2-3; 10 bases are shared with TRBD1. The sequencing here drew on CD4+ T cells sorted from PBMCs, taken 10 days after the yellow fever booster vaccination. This sequence originates from a man aged 18 to 30 who received the YFV17D yellow fever vaccine. Here the CDR3 DNA reads TGTGCCAGCAGTACCGGACAGGGGGGCACAGATACGCAGTATTTT. Encoded protein: CASSTGQGGTDTQYF.